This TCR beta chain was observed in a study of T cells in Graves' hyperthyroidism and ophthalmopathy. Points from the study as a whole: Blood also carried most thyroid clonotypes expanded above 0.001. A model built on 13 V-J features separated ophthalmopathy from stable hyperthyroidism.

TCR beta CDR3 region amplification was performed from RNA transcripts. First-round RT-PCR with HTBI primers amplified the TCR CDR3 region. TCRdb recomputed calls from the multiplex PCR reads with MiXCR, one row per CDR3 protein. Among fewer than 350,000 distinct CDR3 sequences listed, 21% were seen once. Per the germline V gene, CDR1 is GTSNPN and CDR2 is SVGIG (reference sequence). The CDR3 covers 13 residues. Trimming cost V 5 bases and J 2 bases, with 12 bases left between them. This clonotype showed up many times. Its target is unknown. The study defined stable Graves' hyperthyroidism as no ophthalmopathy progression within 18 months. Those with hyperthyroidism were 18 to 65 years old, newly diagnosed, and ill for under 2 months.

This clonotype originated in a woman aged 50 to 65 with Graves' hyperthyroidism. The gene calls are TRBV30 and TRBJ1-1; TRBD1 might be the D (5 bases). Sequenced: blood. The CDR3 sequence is CAWGQHPNTEAFF. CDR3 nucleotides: TGTGCCTGGGGACAACATCCTAACACTGAAGCTTTCTTT. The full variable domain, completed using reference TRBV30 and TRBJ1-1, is SQTIHQWPATLVQPVGSPLSLECTVEGTSNPNLYWYRQAAGRGLQLLFYSVGIGQISSEVPQNLSASRPQDRQFILSSKKLLLSDSGFYLCAWGQHPNTEAFFGQGTRLTVV.